This note documents a single T cell receptor beta chain sequence. After constant-region reverse-primer amplification, full-length variable regions underwent semi-nested PCR with Nested Universal Primer A. A single record per CDR3 protein comes from TCRdb applying MiXCR to the 5' RACE reads. The data show 50,000 to 65,000 distinct CDR3 sequences, with about 28% seen just once and 3% to 4% held by the top ten. There are 13 residues in the CDR3. V shed 6 bases and J 3 bases; nucleotides not matched to a gene: 6. Germline loops: CDR1 DFQATT, CDR2 SNEGSKA (reference sequence). The rearrangement joins TRBV20-1 to TRBJ2-7, with TRBD2 matching over 9 bases. This receptor was identified in a female donor with breast cancer. The sample consisted of tumor-infiltrating memory CD4+ T cells sorted from the breast tumor. Subset denoted: memory CD4+ T cells, CD4+CD45RO+CD25-. The CDR3 nucleotides are TGCAGTGCCCTTAGCGGGAGCTTCTACGAGCAGTACTTC. Protein: CSALSGSFYEQYF.